This TCR beta chain was sequenced for a study of T cell repertoires in cytomegalovirus infection. Overall study: CMV infection and matching HLA type were both indicated by public TCR beta signatures. Study findings and constraints: HLA-C-restricted CMV-specific TCR beta clonotypes prevailed in the ex vivo response. CMV carriers having the relevant HLA were flagged by cumulative public TCR beta family frequency.

TCRdb analysed the reads with MiXCR anew, one entry per CDR3 protein. Of some 110,000 distinct CDR3 sequences in the sample, roughly a tenth were seen once. This clonotype was seen at least ten times. The antigen is not known. Between the trimmed V and J ends, which lost 1 base and 10 bases, there was a span of 9 bases. Germline V lookup: CDR1 SGHTA, CDR2 FQGNSA. CDR3 length equals 12 residues. The source of this sequence is a human donor in good health (CMV status not recorded). Some clones in this sample may be carry-over from other donors' samples. The V and J genes are TRBV7-2 and TRBJ2-3; a possible D gene is TRBD1 (5 bases). Input material: PBMCs, sequenced either directly or after in vitro stimulation (not recorded which). CDR3: CASSLVTEAQYF. CDR3 bases: TGTGCCAGCAGCTTAGTGACAGAGGCGCAGTATTTT.